The 18 T cell receptor beta chains presented below share a single source sample, sequenced in a study of shared T cell receptors in the human thymus. TCRdb's table, derived via immunoSEQ multiplex PCR, lists solely in-frame clones and lacks some. Here the sample spans about 400,000 clones, more than 85% being singletons. The sequenced sample consisted of thymocytes. The origin of the receptors is a human donor.

CDR3 in amino acids: CASSGGSPGYEQYF. CDR3 DNA: TGTGCCAGCAGCGGCGGGAGTCCCGGCTACGAGCAGTACTTC. V usage is TRBV14 and J usage is TRBJ2-7; 7 nucleotides agree with TRBD2. The CDR3 sequence is 14 residues long. Germline trimming cut 5 bases from V and 3 bases from J; bases unmatched to any gene: 7. In germline, CDR1 is SGHDN, CDR2 FVKESK.

This clone was recorded only once. This rearrangement joins TRBV27 to TRBJ2-6, with a weak D call TRBD1 (5 bases). The germline gives CDR1 MNHEY, CDR2 SMNVEV (reference sequence). This CDR3 has 19 residues. Trimming pared 5 bases from V and 1 base from J, leaving 21 bases between. The CDR3 nucleotides read TGTGCCAGCAGTCCCTCGGCGACAGATAAAATTTCTGGGGCCAACGTCCTGACTTTC. As protein: CASSPSATDKISGANVLTF. The full variable domain, completed using reference TRBV27 and TRBJ2-6, is EAQVTQNPRYLITVTGKKLTVTCSQNMNHEYMSWYRQDPGLGLRQIYYSMNVEVTDKGDVPEGYKVSRKEKRNFPLILESPSPNQTSLYFCASSPSATDKISGANVLTFGAGSRLTVL.

The rearrangement links TRBV5-1 to TRBJ2-1, with D possibly TRBD2 on 6 matching bases. The CDR3 runs 18 residues. CDR1 SGHRS and CDR2 YFSETQ come from the germline V gene. The V end was cut by 3 bases, the J end by 0 bases, with 19 bases between. CDR3 amino acids: CASSSTIRRGSSYNEQFF. The DNA for the CDR3 is TGCGCCAGCAGCTCCACCATCAGACGGGGGAGCTCCTACAATGAGCAGTTCTTC. The full variable domain, with the rest looked up from reference TRBV5-1 and TRBJ2-1, is KAGVTQTPRYLIKTRGQQVTLSCSPISGHRSVSWYQQTPGQGLQFLFEYFSETQRNKGNFPGRFSGRQFSNSRSEMNVSTLELGDSALYLCASSSTIRRGSSYNEQFFGPGTRLTVL.

The genes are TRBV28 and TRBJ1-1, with D perhaps matching TRBD1 (6 bases). Per the germline V gene, CDR1 is MDHEN and CDR2 is SYDVKM. Trimming shortened V by 5 bases and J by 5 bases, and 18 bases separated the two germline ends. The length of the CDR3 is 15 residues. The CDR3 coding sequence is TGTGCCAGCAGTGGTAACAGGGTCGGAAAGACTGAAGCTTTCTTT. Translation: CASSGNRVGKTEAFF.

The chain is built from TRBV7-9 and TRBJ2-1, with D maybe TRBD2 (5 bases). CDR1 and CDR2 from the germline V gene are SEHNR and FQNEAQ (reference sequence). CDR3 length: 13 amino acids. V was cut by 7 bases and J by 6 bases, with 13 bases left in between. The CDR3 loop is CASTLSRVNEQFF. The CDR3 nucleotides are TGTGCCAGCACCCTATCGAGGGTCAATGAGCAGTTCTTC.

The rearrangement uses TRBV7-2 and TRBJ2-1, with 9 bases identical to TRBD2. After removal of 3 bases from V and 6 bases from J, the junction contained 15 bases not matched to a gene. The CDR3 length is 18 residues. CDR1 and CDR2 (germline): SGHTA, FQGNSA. CDR3 DNA sequence: TGTGCCAGCAGCTTTAATCCGCCTTACAGCGGGAGGAGCAATGAGCAGTTCTTC. It codes for CASSFNPPYSGRSNEQFF.

J is TRBJ1-2 and V is TRBV6-5; 8 bases align to TRBD1. The CDR3 loop spans 13 amino acids. The V segment lost 6 bases and the J segment 2 bases; nucleotides outside the gene matches: 2. Per the germline V gene, CDR1 is MNHEY and CDR2 is SVGAGI. The DNA of the CDR3 is TGTGCCAGCAGCAGGACAGGGAACTATGGCTACACCTTC. Translation gives CASSRTGNYGYTF.

The rearrangement uses TRBV27 and TRBJ2-7; TRBD2 is a possible D gene (5 bases). This CDR3 comprises 13 residues. The germline V and J ends were trimmed by 5 bases and 4 bases, with 12 bases remaining between them. Germline CDR1 and CDR2: MNHEY and SMNVEV (reference sequence). The CDR3 loop reads CASSPIGGYEQYF. The CDR3 nucleotides read TGTGCCAGCAGTCCCATCGGCGGGTACGAGCAGTACTTC.

The chain is built from TRBV5-1 and TRBJ2-5; perhaps TRBD2 as D (6 bases). Trimming removed 4 bases from V and 7 bases from J, with 35 bases in between. Germline lookup yields CDR1 SGHRS and CDR2 YFSETQ. The CDR3 is 20 residues long. The DNA for the CDR3 is TGCGCCAGCAGCCACGTCAAAATTACGCGGGAAAGAGGGGTTCGCCCGACCCAGTACTTC. It codes for CASSHVKITRERGVRPTQYF.

The chain combines TRBV4-2 with TRBJ2-7; a weak D match, TRBD2 (6 bases). V shed 4 bases and J shed 4 bases, with 17 bases lying between them. Germline CDR1 is LGHNA and CDR2 is YNFKEQ. CDR3 length: 15 residues. The CDR3 sequence: CASSRPGGSRYEQYF. The CDR3 nucleotides read TGTGCCAGCAGCCGACCCGGGGGTTCGAGGTACGAGCAGTACTTC.

This sequence joins TRBV4-1 and TRBJ2-7; weak D call: TRBD1 (6 bases). The CDR3 has 19 residues. Looked up from germline, CDR1 is MGHRA and CDR2 is YSYEKL. Trimming stripped 0 bases from V and 2 bases from J, with 23 bases between. CDR3 DNA: TGCGCCAGCAGCCAAGAACCTAGCTCCCCGCCTAGGGGGACCTACGAGCAGTACTTC. This codes for CASSQEPSSPPRGTYEQYF.

In this sample, this clone turned up once. V and J are TRBV11-2 and TRBJ2-7, with TRBD1 as a possible D gene (5 bases). This CDR3 region has 17 residues. V dropped 0 bases and J dropped 2 bases, with 17 bases sitting between them. The germline CDR1 and CDR2 sequences are SGHAT and FQNNGV. DNA for the CDR3: TGTGCCAGCAGCTTAGATCCCGCAGGGCGGATGGCCTACGAGCAGTACTTC. It encodes CASSLDPAGRMAYEQYF.

The chain links TRBV27 to TRBJ1-1; D is undetermined. V lost 0 bases and J 2 bases, leaving 10 bases between the germline ends. The germline V gene encodes CDR1 MNHEY and CDR2 SMNVEV (reference sequence). This CDR3 spans 15 amino acids. The CDR3 here is CASSLSAGPNTEAFF. DNA of the CDR3: TGTGCCAGCAGTTTATCGGCCGGTCCTAACACTGAAGCTTTCTTT.

V is TRBV6-1 and J is TRBJ1-1; D unclear. Germline V gene data show CDR1 as MNHNS and CDR2 as SASEGT. V lost 4 bases and J lost 5, with 14 bases in between. The CDR3 is made up of 14 amino acids. The CDR3 nucleotides are TGTGCCAGCAGTGCGGAGCGCCGTGGGACTGAAGCTTTCTTT. Protein sequence: CASSAERRGTEAFF.

V is TRBV19 and J is TRBJ2-1; the D is unclear. Germline V gene sequence: CDR1 LNHDA, CDR2 SQIVND (reference sequence). The CDR3 covers 15 residues. Trimming removed 6 bases at V and 3 bases at J, with 15 bases between. The DNA for the CDR3 is TGTGCCAGTAGCTTTTCCAGCGCTGACTACAATGAGCAGTTCTTC. It encodes CASSFSSADYNEQFF.

The V call is TRBV5-4, the J call TRBJ2-1, with 8 bases lining up with TRBD2. The CDR3 spans 15 residues. The V gene's germline CDR1 is SGHNT and CDR2 YYREEE (reference sequence). After removal of 5 bases from V and 7 bases from J, the junction contained 11 bases not matched to a gene. CDR3 sequence: CASSHPQASGNEQFF. CDR3 DNA sequence: TGTGCCAGCAGTCACCCACAAGCTAGCGGGAATGAGCAGTTCTTC.

This sequence joins TRBV11-3 and TRBJ1-2; the D is unclear. V lost 4 bases and J lost 8, with 11 bases in between. CDR1 and CDR2 from the germline V gene are SGHNT and YENEEA. The CDR3 totals 12 residues. This chain's CDR3 is CASSSNSEGYTF. DNA of the CDR3: TGTGCCAGCAGCTCTAATTCCGAGGGCTACACCTTC.

The CDR3 protein is CASSEGRGLEETQYF. Written as DNA, the CDR3 is TGTGCCAGCAGTGAAGGCAGGGGGCTAGAGGAGACCCAGTACTTC. V is TRBV4-2 and J is TRBJ2-5, with 8 bases aligning to TRBD1. The CDR3 loop spans 15 amino acids. V gave up 6 bases and J gave up 5 bases; unmatched junction bases: 11. Germline-derived CDR1 and CDR2 are LGHNA and YNFKEQ.